One and the same sample provided the 18 T cell receptor beta chains below, sequenced in a study of early T cells in non-severe SARS-CoV-2 infection. TCRdb used MiXCR to reprocess the 5' RACE reads, holding one entry per CDR3 protein. The table lists tens of thousands of distinct CDR3 sequences, 4.5% of them singletons, with 6.3% in the top ten. Sequencing was carried out using whole blood. The receptor source for this set is an adult who was a healthcare worker with PCR-confirmed SARS-CoV-2 infection or an uninfected control (not recorded which).

The chain links TRBV3-1 to TRBJ2-3, with 8 bases identical to TRBD2. J was trimmed by 5 bases and V by 4 bases; bases with no gene match: 8. Germline CDR1 is LGHDT and CDR2 is YNNKEL (reference sequence). The CDR3 loop spans 15 amino acids. DNA for the CDR3: TGTGCCAGCAGCCTTGGACTAGCCCCGGGAGATACGCAGTATTTT. This encodes CASSLGLAPGDTQYF.

This sequence joins TRBV2 and TRBJ2-7; 7 bases align to TRBD1. Per the germline V gene, CDR1 is SNHLY and CDR2 is FYNNEI. The CDR3 length is 13 residues. Unmatched junction bases numbered 9, after V lost 7 bases and J lost 6 bases. The CDR3 DNA reads TGTGCCAGCATACCGGGACAGCCGTCCGAGCAGTACTTC. This encodes CASIPGQPSEQYF.

This clonotype was counted many times. V is TRBV20-1 and J is TRBJ1-2, with D maybe TRBD1 (6 bases). Trimming shortened V by 4 bases and J by 3 bases, and 6 bases separated the two germline ends. The CDR3 contains 11 residues. Germline V gene sequence: CDR1 DFQATT, CDR2 SNEGSKA (reference sequence). This chain's CDR3 is CSATGDYGYTF. Here the CDR3 DNA reads TGCAGTGCTACAGGGGACTATGGCTACACCTTC.

This clonotype is deemed medium-sized. The chain combines TRBV6-2 or TRBV6-3 with TRBJ1-6, with TRBD1 identical over 8 bases. The trim removed 5 bases at V and 7 bases at J, leaving 7 bases unmatched. The germline V gene encodes CDR1 MNHEY and CDR2 SVGEGT. The CDR3 runs 15 residues. Here the CDR3 DNA reads TGTGCCAGCAGTGATCGGACAGGGTCCAATTCACCCCTCCACTTT. Translation: CASSDRTGSNSPLHF.

This clonotype was counted ten times or more. V usage is TRBV4-1 and J usage is TRBJ1-2; D uncertain. Germline CDR1 reads MGHRA; CDR2 reads YSYEKL. The length of the CDR3 is 13 residues. The V and J ends lost 3 bases and 8 bases respectively, with 13 bases between them. The CDR3 region is CASSQGSTVGYTF. CDR3 in DNA: TGCGCCAGCAGCCAGGGCAGTACCGTCGGCTACACCTTC.

V usage is TRBV5-1 and J usage is TRBJ2-1; D possibly corresponds to TRBD2 (6 bases). V lost 3 bases and J 5 bases, leaving 21 bases between the germline ends. Germline V gives CDR1 SGHRS, CDR2 YFSETQ. The CDR3 extends over 17 amino acids. As DNA, the CDR3 is TGCGCCAGCAGCTCGCTTACCGGGGGATCAAGGAACAATGAGCAGTTCTTC. It codes for CASSSLTGGSRNNEQFF.

By proportion, this clonotype is medium-sized. The J gene is TRBJ2-1, the V gene TRBV6-5; TRBD2 matches at 13 bases. V lost 2 bases and J lost 7; bases outside the gene matches: 5. CDR3 size: 16 residues. Germline-derived CDR1 and CDR2 are MNHEY and SVGAGI. CDR3: CASSYTRLAGGNEQFF. CDR3 DNA: TGTGCCAGCAGTTACACACGACTAGCGGGAGGTAATGAGCAGTTCTTC.

This clonotype was picked up many times. This chain connects TRBV28 to TRBJ1-2; D gene ambiguous. The CDR3 contains 14 residues. V was shortened by 5 bases and J by 3 bases, with 13 bases between the two germline ends. From germline, CDR1 is MDHEN and CDR2 SYDVKM. The CDR3 is CASSPLSPYYGYTF. The CDR3 DNA reads TGTGCCAGCAGTCCACTCTCCCCCTACTATGGCTACACCTTC.

This clonotype was picked up many times. The genes are TRBV7-9 and TRBJ2-2; D unclear. Germline CDR1 is SEHNR and CDR2 is FQNEAQ (reference sequence). There are 13 residues in the CDR3. V lost 1 base and J 6 bases, leaving 6 bases between the germline ends. DNA of the CDR3: TGTGCCAGCAGCTTAGATGTGGCCGGGGAGCTGTTTTTT. It codes for CASSLDVAGELFF.

Many counts were recorded for this clonotype. V and J are TRBV9 and TRBJ2-7; 9 bases align to TRBD2. Trimming at V came to 3 bases and at J to 7 bases, leaving 5 bases not matched to a gene. The CDR3 is made up of 13 amino acids. From germline, CDR1 is SGDLS and CDR2 YYNGEE. The CDR3 reads CASSGSGSREQYF. The CDR3 bases are TGTGCCAGCAGCGGTAGCGGGAGTAGGGAGCAGTACTTC.

This clonotype is medium-sized in the sample. The chain employs TRBV6-2 or TRBV6-3 and TRBJ2-2; D unclear. There are 14 residues in the CDR3. The germline V and J ends were trimmed by 1 base and 1 base, with 4 bases remaining between them. CDR1 is MNHEY and CDR2 is SVGEGT in the germline V gene. The CDR3 nucleotides read TGTGCCAGCAGTTACTTTGAGAACACCGGGGAGCTGTTTTTT. It yields the protein CASSYFENTGELFF.

By share, this clonotype ranks as medium-sized (0.01 to 0.1%). J is TRBJ2-3 and V is TRBV11-2; TRBD1 is a possible D gene (5 bases). The CDR3 runs 13 residues. CDR1 and CDR2 (germline): SGHAT, FQNNGV. Trimming took 6 bases from V and 4 from J, leaving 11 bases between them. Here the CDR3 reads CASSSVTADTQYF. CDR3 nucleotides: TGTGCCAGCAGTTCGGTGACAGCAGATACGCAGTATTTT.

This clonotype was recorded many times. CDR3 nucleotides: TGCGCCAGCAGCTATCGACAGGGGGTAGCTAACTATGGCTACACCTTC. Translated: CASSYRQGVANYGYTF. The chain links TRBV4-1 to TRBJ1-2; TRBD1 matches 9 bases. After removal of 5 bases from V and 0 bases from J, the junction contained 7 bases not matched to a gene. Per the germline V gene, CDR1 is MGHRA and CDR2 is YSYEKL. The CDR3 spans 16 residues.

This clonotype was seen many times. The chain is built from TRBV10-2 and TRBJ2-3; TRBD1 might be the D (8 bases). The V end was cut by 7 bases, the J end by 2 bases, with 19 bases between. CDR1 is WSHSY and CDR2 is SAAADI in the germline V gene. The CDR3 runs 16 residues. The CDR3 protein is CASIEEQGGNTDTQYF. In DNA, the CDR3 is TGCGCCAGCATAGAAGAACAGGGGGGGAACACAGATACGCAGTATTTT.

V usage is TRBV5-4 and J usage is TRBJ2-1; D uncertain. The CDR3 sequence is 12 residues long. From germline, CDR1 is SGHNT and CDR2 YYREEE (reference sequence). Trimming took off 3 bases at V and 15 bases at J, with 16 bases between the two ends. The CDR3 nucleotides are TGTGCCAGCAGCTGGACGGACCCGAGTCGGTTCTTC. This gives the protein CASSWTDPSRFF.

This clonotype has ten or more counts. The chain is built from TRBV7-8 and TRBJ2-7; no reliable D call. V dropped 7 bases and J dropped 4 bases, with 14 bases sitting between them. Germline lookup yields CDR1 SGHVS and CDR2 FQNEAQ. The CDR3 length is 13 residues. The CDR3 sequence is CASTPRPGYEQYF. DNA of the CDR3: TGTGCCAGCACCCCCCGCCCAGGATACGAGCAGTACTTC.

This clonotype has just one count. The gene calls are TRBV10-3 and TRBJ2-7; 11 bases are shared with TRBD1. The ends lost 7 bases at V and 2 bases at J; junction bases unmatched: 4. The CDR3 sequence is 14 residues long. Per the germline V gene, CDR1 is ENHRY and CDR2 is SYGVKD. CDR3: CAINPGQGAYEQYF. Written as DNA, the CDR3 is TGTGCCATCAACCCGGGACAGGGGGCCTACGAGCAGTACTTC.

This clonotype was seen repeatedly, ten times or more. J is TRBJ2-6 and V is TRBV14, with a possible D match to TRBD1 (6 bases). V shed 3 bases and J shed 0 bases, with 9 bases lying between them. The germline V gene encodes CDR1 SGHDN and CDR2 FVKESK. This CDR3 comprises 16 residues. The DNA for the CDR3 is TGTGCCAGCAGCCAGCTACAGGGCTCTGGGGCCAACGTCCTGACTTTC. As protein: CASSQLQGSGANVLTF.